This TCR beta chain comes out of a study of T cell responses to AZD1222 COVID-19 vaccine. Study outcomes and limitations: Seropositive at baseline were only six AZD1222 recipients. Repertoire samples came only from after the peak T cell response.

Generated by immunoSEQ multiplex PCR, the TCRdb table keeps only in-frame clones and is missing some. The repertoire has about 130,000 clones, approximately 94% of them found once; the top ten carry approximately 3.1%. The CDR3 is 16 amino acids. The germline CDR1 and CDR2 sequences are SGHTA and FQGNSA. V was clipped by 6 bases and J by 4 bases; unmatched bases: 11. This clone was counted once. What it recognizes is unknown. V and J are TRBV7-2 and TRBJ2-2; 7 bases are shared with TRBD2. Here the sequenced sample was peripheral blood, taken on day 0 of AZD1222 vaccination. The sequence was collected from an adult in good health. Written as DNA, the CDR3 is TGTGCCAGCAGTCAGGGTACTAGCGCACTCACCGGGGAGCTGTTTTTT. It is translated as CASSQGTSALTGELFF.